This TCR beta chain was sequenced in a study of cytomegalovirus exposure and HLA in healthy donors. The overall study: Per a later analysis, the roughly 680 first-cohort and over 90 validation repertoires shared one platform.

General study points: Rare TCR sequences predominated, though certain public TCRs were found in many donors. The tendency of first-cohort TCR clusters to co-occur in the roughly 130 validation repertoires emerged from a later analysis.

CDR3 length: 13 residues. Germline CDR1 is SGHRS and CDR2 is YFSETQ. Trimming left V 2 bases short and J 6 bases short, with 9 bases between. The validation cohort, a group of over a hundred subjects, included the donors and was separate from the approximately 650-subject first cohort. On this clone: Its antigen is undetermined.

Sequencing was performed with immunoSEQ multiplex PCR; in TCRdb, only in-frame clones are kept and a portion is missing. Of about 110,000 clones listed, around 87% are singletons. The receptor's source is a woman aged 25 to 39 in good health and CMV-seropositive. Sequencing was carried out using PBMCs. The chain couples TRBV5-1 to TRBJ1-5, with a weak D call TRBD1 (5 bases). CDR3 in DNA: TGCGCCAGCAGCTTAGGAGGGGCTCAGCCCCAGCATTTT. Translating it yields CASSLGGAQPQHF.